This entry concerns a single TCR beta chain. The antigen is not known. This specimen comes from a study of T cells in localized non-small cell lung cancer. General observations from the study: Sequencing involved a lone tumor region, leaving heterogeneity possible. Among the tissues sampled, uninvolved adjacent lung had the highest T cell clonality, above tumor.

Trimming shortened V by 6 bases and J by 1 base, and 9 bases separated the two germline ends. In germline, CDR1 is SNHLY, CDR2 FYNNEI. This CDR3 has 13 amino acids. Profiling relied on immunoSEQ multiplex PCR, and the TCRdb table lists in-frame clones only, not all of them. Of under 40,000 clones listed, about 81% are singletons. Here the sequenced sample was peripheral blood, taken before any cancer treatment. This chain links TRBV2 with TRBJ1-1; D gene unclear. The clonotype originates from a male donor aged 60 or over with stage II squamous cell lung carcinoma. The CDR3 DNA sequence: TGTGCCAGCAGCTTGGCAGAGAACACTGAAGCTTTCTTT. Translation gives CASSLAENTEAFF. Looking up the rest from reference TRBV2 and TRBJ1-1 gives the full variable domain: EPEVTQTPSHQVTQMGQEVILRCVPISNHLYFYWYRQILGQKVEFLVSFYNNEISEKSEIFDDQFSVERPDGSNFTLKIRSTKLEDSAMYFCASSLAENTEAFFGQGTRLTVV.